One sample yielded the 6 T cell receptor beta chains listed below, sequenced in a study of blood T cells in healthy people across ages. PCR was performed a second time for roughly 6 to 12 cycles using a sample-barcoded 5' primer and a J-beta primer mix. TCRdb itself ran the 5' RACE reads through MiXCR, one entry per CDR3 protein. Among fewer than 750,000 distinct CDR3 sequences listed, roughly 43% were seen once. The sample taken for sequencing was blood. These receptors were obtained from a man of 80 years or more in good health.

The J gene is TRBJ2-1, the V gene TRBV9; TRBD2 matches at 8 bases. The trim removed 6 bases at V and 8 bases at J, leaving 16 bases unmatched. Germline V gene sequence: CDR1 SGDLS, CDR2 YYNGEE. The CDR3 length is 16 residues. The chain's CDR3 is CASTKAGVGIADEQFF. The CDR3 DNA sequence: TGTGCCAGCACCAAAGCGGGAGTGGGGATTGCAGATGAGCAGTTCTTC.

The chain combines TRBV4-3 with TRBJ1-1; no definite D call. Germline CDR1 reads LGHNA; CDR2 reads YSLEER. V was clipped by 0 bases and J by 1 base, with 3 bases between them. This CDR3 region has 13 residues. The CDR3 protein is CASSQDWNTEAFF. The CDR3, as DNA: TGCGCCAGCAGCCAAGATTGGAACACTGAAGCTTTCTTT.

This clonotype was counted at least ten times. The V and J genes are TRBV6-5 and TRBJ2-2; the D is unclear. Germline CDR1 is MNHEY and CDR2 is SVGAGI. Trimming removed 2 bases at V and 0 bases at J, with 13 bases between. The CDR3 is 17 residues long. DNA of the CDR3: TGTGCCAGCAGTTACGGAATGATGACATCGAACACCGGGGAGCTGTTTTTT. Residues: CASSYGMMTSNTGELFF.

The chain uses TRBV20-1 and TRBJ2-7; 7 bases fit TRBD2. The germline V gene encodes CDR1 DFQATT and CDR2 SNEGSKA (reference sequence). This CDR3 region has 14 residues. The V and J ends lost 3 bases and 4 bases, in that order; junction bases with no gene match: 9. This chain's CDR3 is CSARAPGLTYEQYF. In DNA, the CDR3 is TGCAGTGCTAGGGCACCGGGACTAACGTACGAGCAGTACTTC.

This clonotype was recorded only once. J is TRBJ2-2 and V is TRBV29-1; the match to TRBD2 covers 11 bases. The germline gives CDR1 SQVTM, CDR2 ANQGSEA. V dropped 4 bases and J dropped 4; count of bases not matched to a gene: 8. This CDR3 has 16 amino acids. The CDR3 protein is CSVVAGGPVGTGELFF. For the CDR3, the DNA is TGCAGCGTTGTAGCGGGAGGGCCTGTTGGCACCGGGGAGCTGTTTTTT.

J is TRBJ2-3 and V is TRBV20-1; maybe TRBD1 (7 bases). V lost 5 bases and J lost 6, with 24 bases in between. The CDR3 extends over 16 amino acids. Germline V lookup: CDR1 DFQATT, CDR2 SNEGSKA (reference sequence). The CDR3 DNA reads TGCAGTGCTTCCCCCCCAGGGGGACTCCGGGGCGATACGCAGTATTTT. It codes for CSASPPGGLRGDTQYF.